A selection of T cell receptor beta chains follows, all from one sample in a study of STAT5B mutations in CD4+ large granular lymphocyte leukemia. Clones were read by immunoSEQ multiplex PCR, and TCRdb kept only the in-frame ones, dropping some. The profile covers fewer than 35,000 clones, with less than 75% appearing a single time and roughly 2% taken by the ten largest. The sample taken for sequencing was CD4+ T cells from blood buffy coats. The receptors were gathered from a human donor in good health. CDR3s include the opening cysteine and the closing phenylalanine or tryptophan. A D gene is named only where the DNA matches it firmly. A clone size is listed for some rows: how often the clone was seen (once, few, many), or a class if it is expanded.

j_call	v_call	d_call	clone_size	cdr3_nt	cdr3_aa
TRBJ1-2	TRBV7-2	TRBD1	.	TGTGCCAGCAGCTTTCGAGGGGGGCAGGGGGTGGTGTGGTCTGGCTACACCTTC	CASSFRGGQGVVWSGYTF
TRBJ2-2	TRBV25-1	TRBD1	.	TGTGCCAGCACAAAAGACAGGGTAGGGACCGGGGAGCTGTTTTTT	CASTKDRVGTGELFF
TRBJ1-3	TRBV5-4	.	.	TGTGCCAGCAGCTTCGGGGTATCGACGGGAAACACCATATATTTT	CASSFGVSTGNTIYF
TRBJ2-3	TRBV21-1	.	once	TGTGCCAGCAGCAAAGGGATGTGGCGGGGGGACGTCACAGATACGCAGTATTTT	CASSKGMWRGDVTDTQYF
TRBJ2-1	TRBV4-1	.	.	TGCGCCAGCAGCGACAACAGAATCAGGAACAGATTACCGAATGAGCAGTTCTTC	CASSDNRIRNRLPNEQFF
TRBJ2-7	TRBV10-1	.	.	TGCGCCAGCAGTCGGGGGACAGCCTACTCCTACGAGCAGTACTTC	CASSRGTAYSYEQYF
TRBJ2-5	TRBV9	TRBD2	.	TGTGCCAGCAGCGTAGGGGCTAGCGGGAGATCTCAAGAGACCCAGTACTTC	CASSVGASGRSQETQYF
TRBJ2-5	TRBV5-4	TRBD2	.	TGTGCCAGCAGCTTCCAGCGGGGGGGCGGGGAGACCCAGTACTTC	CASSFQRGGGETQYF
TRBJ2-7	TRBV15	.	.	TGTGCCACCAGCAGAGTTAAGGCATTCTCCTACGAGCAGTACTTC	CATSRVKAFSYEQYF
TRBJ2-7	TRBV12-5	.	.	TGTGCTAGTGGCCAAGCCGCGCAGGAAACGGAGCAGTACTTC	CASGQAAQETEQYF
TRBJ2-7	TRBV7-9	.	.	TGTGCCAGCACCGTCGACCAGGGTCAAGAGCAGTACTTC	CASTVDQGQEQYF
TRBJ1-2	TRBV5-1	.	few	TGCGCCAGCAGCTTGGCCAGTCGCAGTGGCTACACCTTC	CASSLASRSGYTF
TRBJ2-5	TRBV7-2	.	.	TGTGCCAGCAGCTTCCCCGGGACCGCTGAGACCCAGTACTTC	CASSFPGTAETQYF
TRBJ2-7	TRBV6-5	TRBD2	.	TGTGCCAGCAGGAGTTGGGGGGGCTACGAGCAGTACTTC	CASRSWGGYEQYF
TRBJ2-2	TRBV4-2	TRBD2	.	TGTGCCAGCAGCACCGTGGGGGGGTCCGGGGAGCTGTTTTTT	CASSTVGGSGELFF
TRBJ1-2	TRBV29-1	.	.	TGCAGCGTTCCCTGGACACAGAACCTGGGCTATGGCTACACCTTC	CSVPWTQNLGYGYTF
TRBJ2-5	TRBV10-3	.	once	TGTGCCACCAAGTGGGGCGTGGGGGGGCGCGGAGAGACCCAGTACTTC	CATKWGVGGRGETQYF
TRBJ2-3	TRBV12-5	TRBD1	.	TGTGCTAGTGCCGGGACAGGGGGGAGAGATACGCAGTATTTT	CASAGTGGRDTQYF
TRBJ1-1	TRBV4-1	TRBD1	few	TGCGCCAGCAGCCAAGATCTGCGACAGGGGAACACTGAAGCTTTCTTT	CASSQDLRQGNTEAFF
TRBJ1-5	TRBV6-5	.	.	TGTGCCAGCAGTTACTCCCCTTATAGCAATCAGCCCCAGCATTTT	CASSYSPYSNQPQHF
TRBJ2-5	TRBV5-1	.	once	TGCGCCAGCAACGCGGACGGGAACCAAGAGACCCAGTACTTC	CASNADGNQETQYF
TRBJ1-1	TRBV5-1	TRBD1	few	TGCGCCAGCAGCTTGGGACAGGGTGGCACTGAAGCTTTCTTT	CASSLGQGGTEAFF